The rows below give T cell receptor beta chains drawn from one sample of a study of T-cell memory formation after mild COVID-19. TCRdb recomputed calls from the 5' RACE reads with MiXCR, one row per CDR3 protein. The sample lists hundreds of thousands of distinct CDR3 sequences, roughly 21% occurring once. Sequenced: PBMCs or a T cell subset sorted from them (not recorded which). These receptors came from a man younger than 35 who had mild COVID-19 (a few samples of this study predate the infection). Cell type and time point are not known. Both conserved end residues are part of each CDR3. D genes are given only for firm matches. The size entry is marked missing in some rows and otherwise reads once, few, many or a size class.

abundance	j_gene	d_gene	v_gene	CDR3nt	CDR3aa
few	TRBJ1-3	TRBD1	TRBV6-5	TGTGCCAGCAGGCGGGACAGGGGCGTATCTGGAAACACCATATATTTT	CASRRDRGVSGNTIYF
NA	TRBJ2-5	TRBD2	TRBV27	TGTGCCAGCAGTCAGCGAACGACTAGCGGGGCCGGGGAGACCCAGTACTTC	CASSQRTTSGAGETQYF
NA	TRBJ2-3	NA	TRBV15	TGTGCCACCAGCAGAGAAGTAGCAGATACGCAGTATTTT	CATSREVADTQYF
NA	TRBJ1-5	NA	TRBV5-1	TGCGCCAGCAGCTTGGAAGGTCATCAGCCCCAGCATTTT	CASSLEGHQPQHF
few	TRBJ2-5	NA	TRBV20-1	TGCAGTGCTAGACAGCCCCTAACAGGGAAAGAGACCCAGTACTTC	CSARQPLTGKETQYF
NA	TRBJ2-2	TRBD1	TRBV5-1	TGCGCCAGCAGACCCCCCGGGACAGCTAACACCGGGGAGCTGTTTTTT	CASRPPGTANTGELFF
few	TRBJ2-7	NA	TRBV6-2/TRBV6-3	TGTGCCAGCAGTTTCGACAGGAACCTCCGGGACGAGCAGTACTTC	CASSFDRNLRDEQYF
few	TRBJ1-1	NA	TRBV5-5	TGTGCCAGCAGCCTGGTCGGCGAAGAAGCTTTCTTT	CASSLVGEEAFF
NA	TRBJ1-3	NA	TRBV5-1	TGCGCCAGCAGACGGACGCAGGGAGCCGGAAACACCATATATTTT	CASRRTQGAGNTIYF
few	TRBJ2-3	TRBD1	TRBV5-4	TGTGCCAGCAGGGACAGGGGGATGCGTTCAGATACGCAGTATTTT	CASRDRGMRSDTQYF
once	TRBJ2-5	TRBD2	TRBV7-2	TGTGCCAGCAGCATAGCGCTTAGCGGGGGGCAAGAGACCCAGTACTTC	CASSIALSGGQETQYF
NA	TRBJ2-5	TRBD2	TRBV11-2	TGTGCCAGCAGCGGGGGACTAGTCGGGGAGACCCAGTACTTC	CASSGGLVGETQYF
few	TRBJ2-7	NA	TRBV25-1	TGTGCCAGCAGTGACAGGGGTTTTGGCTACGAGCAGTACTTC	CASSDRGFGYEQYF
few	TRBJ2-3	TRBD2	TRBV7-8	TGTGCCAGCAGCGACAACCTGCCTCTTAGCGGGGGGCCGACAGATACGCAGTATTTT	CASSDNLPLSGGPTDTQYF
few	TRBJ2-3	TRBD1	TRBV5-1	TGCGCCAGCCAGGTTCGGGACAGGGGAACAGATACGCAGTATTTT	CASQVRDRGTDTQYF
few	TRBJ1-2	NA	TRBV20-1	TGCAGTGCTAGAGATGGGCAGACTAGCTATGGCTACACCTTC	CSARDGQTSYGYTF
NA	TRBJ2-5	NA	TRBV5-1	TGCGCCAGCAGCTTGGTGCCTGGGGGACACGAGACCCAGTACTTC	CASSLVPGGHETQYF
few	TRBJ2-5	NA	TRBV18	TGTGCCAGCTCACCACCGTTACTGCAAGAGACCCAGTACTTC	CASSPPLLQETQYF
NA	TRBJ2-5	TRBD1	TRBV20-1	TGCAGTGCTAACGCAGGGGGAAAGGAGACCCAGTACTTC	CSANAGGKETQYF
few	TRBJ2-3	NA	TRBV19	TGTGCCAGTACATCCCAAGCGGGCCGGGCGATCACAGATACGCAGTATTTT	CASTSQAGRAITDTQYF
once	TRBJ2-6	TRBD1	TRBV5-8	TGTGCCAGCAGCTTCCCGGGACAGTCCTTTGGGGCCAACGTCCTGACTTTC	CASSFPGQSFGANVLTF
NA	TRBJ2-5	NA	TRBV29-1	TGCAGCGTTGCGGACAGCTCCGAGACCCAGTACTTC	CSVADSSETQYF
NA	TRBJ2-3	TRBD1	TRBV13	TGTGCCAGCAGCTGGACAGGGAGAGATACGCAGTATTTT	CASSWTGRDTQYF
NA	TRBJ2-5	NA	TRBV20-1	TGCAGTGCTAAACCGCCCAGGGGGGATCTCAAGACCCAGTACTTC	CSAKPPRGDLKTQYF
NA	TRBJ2-3	NA	TRBV2	TGTGCCAGCAGCCCCCAGGGCCTCCTCACAGATACGCAGTATTTT	CASSPQGLLTDTQYF
many	TRBJ2-2	NA	TRBV20-1	TGCAGTGCTAGATTTCCGGGGGCGAAGGCCGGGGAGCTGTTTTTT	CSARFPGAKAGELFF
NA	TRBJ1-2	TRBD1	TRBV6-1	TGTGCCAGCAGTGATATTTATCCCCGGGACAGGGGGACATATGGCTACACCTTC	CASSDIYPRDRGTYGYTF